The clone carrying this T cell receptor beta chain was counted at least ten times. Its target is not known. The library was built from 400 to 500 ng RNA with molecular barcoded adaptors for alpha/delta and beta/gamma chains. TCRdb recomputed calls from the reads with MiXCR, one row per CDR3 protein. The sample records 20,000 or so distinct CDR3 sequences, 20% to 25% being singletons. Sampling of bone marrow took place during active disease in every patient. This CDR3 is 14 amino acids long. Germline lookup yields CDR1 MNHEY and CDR2 SMNVEV (reference sequence). Trimming cost V 2 bases and J 5 bases, with 10 bases left between them. The data originate from a study of read filtering for tumor transcriptome and immune sequencing. The overall study: Patients were 17 to 20 male and 11 to 15 female, mean age roughly 68 years, range about 47 to 85. Whole-study results and caveats: Single-read clonotypes: about 81.9% of IR-seq clonotypes (about 3.5% of reads), 74.6% of RNA-seq clonotypes (roughly 43% of reads). The sorted CD138-negative fraction was a mixed bone marrow immune population, not purified T cells.

The source of this sequence is a donor over 35 with multiple myeloma. This chain connects TRBV27 to TRBJ2-1; tentatively, D is TRBD2 (5 bases). The specimen sequenced was a population of CD138-negative cells sorted from bone marrow. In nucleotides, the CDR3 is TGTGCCAGCAGTTTACGGGATTTCGACAATGAGCAGTTCTTC. As protein: CASSLRDFDNEQFF.